Ten or more counts support the clone carrying this TCR beta chain. Its target is unknown. The CDR3 covers 11 residues. V gave up 7 bases and J gave up 6 bases; unmatched junction bases: 4. Germline loops: CDR1 SQVTM, CDR2 ANQGSEA. This specimen belongs to a study of spatial heterogeneity in lung cancer. Whole-study results and caveats: Within tumors, counts of expanded alpha and beta TCRs tracked tumor mutation counts.

TCRdb independently ran MiXCR on the 5' RACE reads; one entry per CDR3 protein. This table holds more than 10,000 distinct CDR3 sequences, about an eighth found once. Time point meaning: sample taken at primary tumor resection. The source was lung tumor tissue, collected at surgery. The chain recombines TRBV29-1 with TRBJ2-7; TRBD1 matches at 9 bases. This receptor was identified in a female donor with early-stage non-small cell lung cancer. The CDR3 loop is CSADRGSEQYF. In DNA form, the CDR3 reads TGCAGCGCGGACAGGGGAAGCGAGCAGTACTTC.